This T cell receptor (beta chain) was sequenced during a study of early T cells in non-severe SARS-CoV-2 infection. Study-level findings and limits: Private and CD4 specificities were missed by VDJdb matching, skewed to anti-spike CD8.

One entry per CDR3 protein results from TCRdb running MiXCR on the 5' RACE reads. The data hold around 86,000 distinct CDR3 sequences, with roughly 15% observed a single time. This clonotype has a count of ten or more. Its cognate antigen is unknown. V shed 9 bases and J 7 bases; nucleotides not matched to a gene: 7. The CDR3 consists of 13 residues. Germline CDR1 and CDR2: LNHDA and SQIVND (reference sequence). J is TRBJ1-4 and V is TRBV19; 8 nucleotides align to TRBD1. The specimen sequenced was whole blood. The sequence was collected from an adult who was a healthcare worker with PCR-confirmed SARS-CoV-2 infection or an uninfected control (not recorded which). CDR3 coding DNA: TGTGCCAGCCACCGGGACAGGACTGAAAAACTGTTTTTT. Translation: CASHRDRTEKLFF.